This T cell receptor beta chain was sequenced in a study of blood T cell repertoires in COVID-19. Study summary: The analysed material was cDNA or gDNA that came from T cells, B-cell-depleted T cells, or PBMCs.

The V and J ends lost 4 bases and 1 base, in that order; junction bases with no gene match: 8. The CDR3 is 16 amino acids. Looked up from germline, CDR1 is MNHEY and CDR2 is SVGAGI. The data were produced by immunoSEQ multiplex PCR, yet TCRdb's version contains in-frame clones alone and is incomplete. The table records about 260,000 clones, around 84% of them present only once. The TCR sequence derives from a woman aged 60-75 years with COVID-19, enrolled during active disease. The sample taken for sequencing was peripheral blood. The rearrangement joins TRBV6-5 to TRBJ2-3; 7 bases match TRBD2. CDR3 loop: CASSSSLADGTDTQYF. CDR3 sequence (DNA): TGTGCCAGCAGTTCGAGTCTAGCGGACGGCACAGATACGCAGTATTTT.